These 11 T cell receptor beta chains share one sample of origin, sequenced in a study of vaccination and CD4 T cells after COVID-19. Which antigens these TCRs recognize remains unknown. The Oncomine TCR Beta short-read assay was what sequenced the DNA obtained from cultured CD4+ T cells. TCRdb processed the PCR reads anew with MiXCR; each CDR3 protein has one entry. The table lists about 7,300 distinct CDR3 sequences, about 54% of them singletons. Treatment reported: roughly ten-day PBMC culture with coronavirus spike peptide pools or control peptides (ViraFEST assay). Sequenced sample: CD4+ T cells from blood, cultured in vitro. Receptors were obtained from a human donor who had recovered from COVID-19.

Only a few counts were recorded for this clonotype. The V call is TRBV4-3, the J call TRBJ1-6; 7 nucleotides line up with TRBD1. This CDR3 region has 15 residues. In germline, CDR1 is LGHNA, CDR2 YSLEER. V gave up 5 bases and J gave up 6 bases; unmatched junction bases: 7. Written as DNA, the CDR3 is TGCGCCAGCAGCACAGGGGATCGGAGTAATTCACCCCTCCACTTT. It encodes CASSTGDRSNSPLHF.

This chain uses TRBV19 with TRBJ1-1; D not certain. Per the germline V gene, CDR1 is LNHDA and CDR2 is SQIVND (reference sequence). This CDR3 region has 13 residues. The V gene lost 1 base and the J gene lost 7 bases, with 10 bases spanning the gap. CDR3 loop: CASSIVGGLEAFF. DNA of the CDR3: TGTGCCAGTAGTATAGTGGGCGGGCTTGAAGCTTTCTTT.

The genes are TRBV6-1 and TRBJ2-3, with 9 bases fitting TRBD1. The CDR3 loop spans 16 amino acids. V was pared by 6 bases and J by 5 bases, with 12 bases of the junction left unmatched. Germline CDR1 reads MNHNS; CDR2 reads SASEGT. CDR3: CASRNGGQGILDTQYF. CDR3 DNA: TGTGCCAGCAGGAACGGCGGACAGGGGATCTTAGATACGCAGTATTTT.

The chain uses TRBV5-4 and TRBJ1-2, with TRBD1 as a possible D gene (6 bases). CDR1 and CDR2 from the germline V gene are SGHNT and YYREEE (reference sequence). The CDR3 spans 14 residues. V was pared by 1 base and J by 4 bases, with 11 bases between. The CDR3 here is CASSLQGPTYGYTF. The CDR3, as DNA: TGTGCCAGCAGCTTGCAGGGGCCCACCTATGGCTACACCTTC.

The rearrangement joins TRBV6-5 to TRBJ1-2; tentative D call: TRBD1 (5 bases). The CDR3 consists of 12 residues. The V gene lost 4 bases and the J gene lost 4 bases, with 7 bases spanning the gap. CDR1 is MNHEY and CDR2 is SVGAGI in the germline V gene. CDR3 protein: CASSFDSYGYTF. CDR3 in DNA: TGTGCCAGCAGTTTTGACAGCTATGGCTACACCTTC.

This chain uses TRBV6-1 with TRBJ2-3, with D uncertain. The V end lost 6 bases, the J end lost 7 bases, and 8 bases lay between the germline ends. Germline CDR1 and CDR2: MNHNS and SASEGT. This CDR3 contains 11 residues. The CDR3 nucleotides read TGTGCCAGCAGCAGTTTCTATACGCAGTATTTT. This codes for CASSSFYTQYF.

This clonotype was seen only a few times. The V and J genes are TRBV15 and TRBJ2-7; 8 bases agree with TRBD2. The germline V gene has CDR1 LNHNV and CDR2 YYDKDF (reference sequence). V dropped 0 bases and J dropped 4; count of bases not matched to a gene: 5. The CDR3 spans 15 residues. DNA of the CDR3: TGTGCCACCAGCAGAGACCTAGCGGGCACATACGAGCAGTACTTC. This sequence encodes CATSRDLAGTYEQYF.

CDR3 bases: TGCAGTGCTAGTCCAGGGAAAGGTGGCTACACCTTC. It encodes CSASPGKGGYTF. The rearrangement joins TRBV20-1 to TRBJ1-2, with a weak D call TRBD1 (5 bases). Per germline, CDR1 DFQATT and CDR2 SNEGSKA (reference sequence). This CDR3 comprises 12 residues. Trimming cost V 3 bases and J 7 bases, with 12 bases left between them.

Only a few counts were recorded for this clonotype. J is TRBJ1-1 and V is TRBV5-1; D possibly corresponds to TRBD1 (6 bases). Germline V gives CDR1 SGHRS, CDR2 YFSETQ. Trimming removed 3 bases at V and 1 base at J, with 7 bases between. The CDR3 totals 13 residues. CDR3 DNA: TGCGCCAGCAGCTCGGGACAGAACACTGAAGCTTTCTTT. It is translated as CASSSGQNTEAFF.

The V gene is TRBV6-1, the J gene TRBJ2-3; 10 nucleotides match TRBD2. The length of the CDR3 is 19 residues. Germline lookup yields CDR1 MNHNS and CDR2 SASEGT. After removal of 2 bases from V and 1 base from J, the junction contained 12 bases not matched to a gene. CDR3 nucleotide sequence: TGTGCCAGCAGTGAATGGGCTAGCGGGGGCTTGGGGGGCACAGATACGCAGTATTTT. It codes for CASSEWASGGLGGTDTQYF.

The rearrangement uses TRBV5-4 and TRBJ2-7; 7 bases are a match to TRBD2. The V and J ends lost 0 bases and 3 bases, in that order; junction bases with no gene match: 9. The CDR3 is made up of 16 amino acids. Per germline, CDR1 SGHNT and CDR2 YYREEE (reference sequence). This CDR3 reads CASSLGAAGVDYEQYF. The CDR3 DNA reads as TGTGCCAGCAGCTTGGGGGCGGCGGGGGTGGACTACGAGCAGTACTTC.